Listed below are T cell receptor beta chains from one sample, sequenced in a study of shared clonotypes between healthy human individuals. Assay used: immunoSEQ multiplex PCR; TCRdb lists only in-frame clones, some missing. The sample consists of more than 400,000 clones, roughly 95% of them appearing once. The sequenced sample was naive CD4+ T cells sorted from blood. These receptors came from a woman in her 30s in good health. CDR3s leave out the opening cysteine and the closing phenylalanine or tryptophan. Fields, in order: J gene, V gene, CDR3 protein.

TRBJ2-7 TRBV6-6 ASSYDRAYEQY
TRBJ2-1 TRBV4-1 ASSQQPGLAFEQF
TRBJ2-6 TRBV5-1 ASSAELGLAGGNSGANVLT
TRBJ2-1 TRBV29-1 SAEGLDIYNEQF
TRBJ2-7 TRBV5-8 ASTTGGVRVEQY
TRBJ2-3 TRBV6-5 ASNVASGYTDTQY
TRBJ1-1 TRBV5-1 ASSLVSVNTEAF
TRBJ1-4 TRBV7-9 ATRGPRNGTGVEKLF
TRBJ2-1 TRBV7-9 ASSLGPRGGGNEQF
TRBJ1-5 TRBV5-1 ASSLDGNQPQH
TRBJ2-7 TRBV30 AWLASGSYEQY
TRBJ1-5 TRBV27 ASSRRGQGIQPQH
. TRBV6-5 ASSLTSGSREQY
TRBJ1-5 TRBV28 ASSLVDGNQPQH
TRBJ2-7 TRBV6-5 ASSFRALHEQY
TRBJ1-2 TRBV7-6 ASSSRGQDGYT
TRBJ2-6 TRBV7-2 ASRRSAGANVLT
TRBJ2-7 TRBV6-6 ATTRTDTYEQY
TRBJ1-1 TRBV18 ASSPPQGSNTEAF
TRBJ1-4 TRBV28 ASSLYRGAFGEKLF
. TRBV28 ASRGAATYEQY
TRBJ2-7 TRBV10-2 ASSHLGAGGVNEQY
TRBJ2-1 TRBV5-1 ASSIYNEQF